This T cell receptor (beta chain) emerged from a study of Ad26.COV2.S vaccination and SARS-CoV-2 variants. Sequenced by immunoSEQ multiplex PCR; TCRdb stores in-frame clones only, minus some. In the table there are around 350,000 clones, 90% to 95% of which are singletons. In the case of this clone: Its specificity is not known.

The V segment lost 5 bases and the J segment 11 bases; nucleotides outside the gene matches: 9. Per germline, CDR1 SEHNR and CDR2 FQNEAQ (reference sequence). The CDR3 covers 15 residues. Study-wide points: Substantial post-vaccination breadth of spike-specific CD8+ and CD4+ T cell responses was reported. Similar non-spike TCR breadth was seen in vaccine and placebo recipients. Total T cell responses, in the TCR breadth and depth analyses, may have been underestimated.

The TCR was taken from a human donor who had recovered from COVID-19. The V call is TRBV7-9, the J call TRBJ2-4; TRBD2 agrees at 13 bases. The sample was peripheral blood, taken after recovery from COVID-19. CDR3 in DNA: TGTGCCAGCAGCGCCGGGACTAGCGGGGATTTCGTTCAGTACTTC. This codes for CASSAGTSGDFVQYF.